These 3 T cell receptor beta chains were sequenced from one sample in a study of T-cell reconstitution after alpha-beta-depleted transplantation in children. Preparation of the TCRbeta library used unique molecular identifiers. Each CDR3 protein is one row after TCRdb ran MiXCR on the PCR reads. The sample yields about a million distinct CDR3 sequences, under 30% seen once. The source material was PBMCs, mostly from graft donor cells, sampled 360 days after TCRalphabeta/CD19-depleted stem cell transplant. The receptors stem from a boy under two years old who had a stem cell transplant for SCID, so the T cells may come from the graft donor.

V usage is TRBV5-1 and J usage is TRBJ2-3; possible D gene TRBD2, 6 bases. Germline lookup yields CDR1 SGHRS and CDR2 YFSETQ. Trimming shortened V by 0 bases and J by 5 bases, and 22 bases separated the two germline ends. The CDR3 extends over 18 amino acids. The CDR3 is CASSLAGSGGAYVDTQYF. CDR3 coding DNA: TGCGCCAGCAGCTTGGCCGGCTCGGGCGGGGCTTACGTAGATACGCAGTATTTT.

On this clonotype itself: Compared with germline, one end of the junction differs, possibly owing to a read error. The chain joins TRBV2 to TRBJ2-1, with 8 nucleotides matching TRBD1. Germline V gives CDR1 SNHLY, CDR2 FYNNEI. This CDR3 spans 10 amino acids. The CDR3 nucleotides read TGTGCCAGCGCCGGACAGGGTACGGTCTTC. It yields the protein CASAGQGTVF.

In its sample, this clonotype was seen once. This chain uses TRBV5-1 with TRBJ2-3; perhaps TRBD1 as D (6 bases). The CDR3 spans 14 residues. Trimming cost V 5 bases and J 7 bases, with 17 bases left between them. Germline V lookup: CDR1 SGHRS, CDR2 YFSETQ. This CDR3 reads CASSLETGFYTQYF. The CDR3 DNA reads as TGCGCCAGCAGTCTCGAGACAGGTTTTTATACGCAGTATTTT.